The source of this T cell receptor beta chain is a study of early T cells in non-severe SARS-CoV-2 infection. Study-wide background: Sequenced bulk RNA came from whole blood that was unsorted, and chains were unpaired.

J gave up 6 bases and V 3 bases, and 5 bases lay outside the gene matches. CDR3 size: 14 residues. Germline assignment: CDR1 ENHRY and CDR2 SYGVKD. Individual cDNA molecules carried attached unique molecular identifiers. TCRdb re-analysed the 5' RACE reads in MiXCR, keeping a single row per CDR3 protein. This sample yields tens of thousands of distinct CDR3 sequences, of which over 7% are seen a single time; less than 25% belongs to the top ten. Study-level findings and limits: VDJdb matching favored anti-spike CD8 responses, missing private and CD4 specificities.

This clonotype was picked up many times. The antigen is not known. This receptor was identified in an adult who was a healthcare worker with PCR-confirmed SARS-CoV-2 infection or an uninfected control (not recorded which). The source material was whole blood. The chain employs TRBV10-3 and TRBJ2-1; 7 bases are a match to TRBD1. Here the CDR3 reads CAISDLQGVNEQFF. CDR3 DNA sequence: TGTGCCATCAGTGACCTCCAGGGGGTCAATGAGCAGTTCTTC.